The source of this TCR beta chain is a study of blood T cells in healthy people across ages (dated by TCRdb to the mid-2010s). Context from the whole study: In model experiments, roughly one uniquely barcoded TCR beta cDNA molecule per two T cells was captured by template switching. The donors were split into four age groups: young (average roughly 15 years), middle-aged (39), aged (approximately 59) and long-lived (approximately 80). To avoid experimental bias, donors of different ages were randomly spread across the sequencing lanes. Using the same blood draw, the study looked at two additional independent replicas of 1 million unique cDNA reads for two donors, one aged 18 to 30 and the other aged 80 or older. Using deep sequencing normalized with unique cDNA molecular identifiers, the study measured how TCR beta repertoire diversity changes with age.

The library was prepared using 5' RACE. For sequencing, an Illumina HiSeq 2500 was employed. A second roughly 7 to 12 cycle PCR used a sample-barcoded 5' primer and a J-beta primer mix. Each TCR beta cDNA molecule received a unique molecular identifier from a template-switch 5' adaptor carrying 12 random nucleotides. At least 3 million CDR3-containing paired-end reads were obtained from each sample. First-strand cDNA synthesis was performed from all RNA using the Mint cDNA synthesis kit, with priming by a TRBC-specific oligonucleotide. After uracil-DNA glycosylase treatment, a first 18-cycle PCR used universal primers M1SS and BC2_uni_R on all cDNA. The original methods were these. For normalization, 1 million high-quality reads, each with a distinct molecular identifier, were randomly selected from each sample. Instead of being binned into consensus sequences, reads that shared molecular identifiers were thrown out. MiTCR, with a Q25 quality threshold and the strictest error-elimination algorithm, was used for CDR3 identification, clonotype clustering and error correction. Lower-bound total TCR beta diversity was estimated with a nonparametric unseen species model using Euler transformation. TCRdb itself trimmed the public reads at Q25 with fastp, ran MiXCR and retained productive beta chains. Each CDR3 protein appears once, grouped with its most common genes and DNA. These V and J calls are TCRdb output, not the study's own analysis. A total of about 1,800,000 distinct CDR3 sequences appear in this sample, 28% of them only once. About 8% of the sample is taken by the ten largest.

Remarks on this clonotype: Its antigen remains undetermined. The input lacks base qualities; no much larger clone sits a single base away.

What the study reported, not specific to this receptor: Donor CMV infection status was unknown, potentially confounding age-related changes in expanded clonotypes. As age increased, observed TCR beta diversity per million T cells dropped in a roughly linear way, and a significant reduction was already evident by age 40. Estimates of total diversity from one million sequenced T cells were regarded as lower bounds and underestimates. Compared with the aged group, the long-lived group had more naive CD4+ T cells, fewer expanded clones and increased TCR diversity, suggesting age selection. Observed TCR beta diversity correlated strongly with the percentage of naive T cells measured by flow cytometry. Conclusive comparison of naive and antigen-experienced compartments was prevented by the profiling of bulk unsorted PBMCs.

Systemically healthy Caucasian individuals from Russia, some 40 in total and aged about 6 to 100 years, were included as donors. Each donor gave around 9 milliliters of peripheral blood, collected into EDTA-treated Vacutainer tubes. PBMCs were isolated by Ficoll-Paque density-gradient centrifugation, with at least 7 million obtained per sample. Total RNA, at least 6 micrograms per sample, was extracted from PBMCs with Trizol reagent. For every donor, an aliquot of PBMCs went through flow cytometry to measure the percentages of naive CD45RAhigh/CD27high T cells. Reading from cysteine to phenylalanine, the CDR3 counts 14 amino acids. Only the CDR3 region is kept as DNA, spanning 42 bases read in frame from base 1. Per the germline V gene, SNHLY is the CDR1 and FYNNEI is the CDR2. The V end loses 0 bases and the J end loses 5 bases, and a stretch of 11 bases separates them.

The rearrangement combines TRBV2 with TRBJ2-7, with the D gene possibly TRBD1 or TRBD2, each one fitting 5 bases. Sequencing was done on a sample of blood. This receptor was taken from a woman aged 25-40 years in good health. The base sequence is TGTGCCAGCAGTGAAGCTGGGGGTTCCCACGAGCAGTACTTC. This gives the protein CASSEAGGSHEQYF.